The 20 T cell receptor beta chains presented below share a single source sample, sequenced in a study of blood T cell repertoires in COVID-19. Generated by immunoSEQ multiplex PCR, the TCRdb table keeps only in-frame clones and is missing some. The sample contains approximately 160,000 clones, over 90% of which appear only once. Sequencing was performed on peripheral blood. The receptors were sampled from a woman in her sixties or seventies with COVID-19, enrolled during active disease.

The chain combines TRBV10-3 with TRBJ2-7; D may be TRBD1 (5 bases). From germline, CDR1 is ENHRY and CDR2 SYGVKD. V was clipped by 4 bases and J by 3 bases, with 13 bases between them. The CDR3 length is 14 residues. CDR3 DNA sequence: TGTGCCATCAGTGTGGGGCCCCAAAGCTACGAGCAGTACTTC. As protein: CAISVGPQSYEQYF.

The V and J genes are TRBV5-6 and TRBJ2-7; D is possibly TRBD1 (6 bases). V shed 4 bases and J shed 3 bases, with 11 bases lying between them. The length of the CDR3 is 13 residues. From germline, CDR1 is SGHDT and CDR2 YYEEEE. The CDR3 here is CASSVGTNYEQYF. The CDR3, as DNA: TGTGCCAGCAGCGTCGGGACAAACTACGAGCAGTACTTC.

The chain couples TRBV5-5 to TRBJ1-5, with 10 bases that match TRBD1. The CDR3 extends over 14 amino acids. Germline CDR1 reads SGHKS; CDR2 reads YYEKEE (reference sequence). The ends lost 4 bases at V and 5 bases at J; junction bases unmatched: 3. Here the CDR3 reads CASSAGQGYQPQHF. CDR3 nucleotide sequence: TGTGCCAGCAGCGCGGGACAGGGGTATCAGCCCCAGCATTTT.

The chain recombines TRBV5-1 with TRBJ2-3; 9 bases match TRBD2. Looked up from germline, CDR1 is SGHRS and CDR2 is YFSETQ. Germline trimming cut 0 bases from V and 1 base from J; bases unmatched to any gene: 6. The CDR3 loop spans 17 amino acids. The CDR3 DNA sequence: TGCGCCAGCAGCTTGGCCGTTGCTAGCGGGGGCACAGATACGCAGTATTTT. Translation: CASSLAVASGGTDTQYF.

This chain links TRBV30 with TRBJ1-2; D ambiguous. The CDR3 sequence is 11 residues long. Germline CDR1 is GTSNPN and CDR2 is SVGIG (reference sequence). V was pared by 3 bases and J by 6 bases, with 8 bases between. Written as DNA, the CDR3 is TGTGCCTGGAGGGGCGGGGATGGCTACACCTTC. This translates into CAWRGGDGYTF.

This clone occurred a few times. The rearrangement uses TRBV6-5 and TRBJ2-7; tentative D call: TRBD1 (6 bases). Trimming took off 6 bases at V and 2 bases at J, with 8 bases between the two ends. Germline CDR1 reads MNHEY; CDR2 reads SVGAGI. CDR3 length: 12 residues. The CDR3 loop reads CASRRTAYEQYF. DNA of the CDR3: TGTGCCAGCAGAAGGACAGCCTACGAGCAGTACTTC.

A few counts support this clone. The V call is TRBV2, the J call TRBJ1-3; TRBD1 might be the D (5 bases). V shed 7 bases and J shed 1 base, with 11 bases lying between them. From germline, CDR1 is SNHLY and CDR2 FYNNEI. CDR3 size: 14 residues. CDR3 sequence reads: CASKSGFSGNTIYF. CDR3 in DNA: TGTGCCAGCAAGTCAGGGTTTTCTGGAAACACCATATATTTT.

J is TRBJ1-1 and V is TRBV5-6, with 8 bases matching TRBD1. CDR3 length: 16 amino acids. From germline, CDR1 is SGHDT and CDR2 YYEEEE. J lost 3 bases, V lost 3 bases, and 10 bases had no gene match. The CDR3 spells CASSSGRGLRYTEAFF. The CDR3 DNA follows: TGTGCCAGCAGCTCCGGCAGGGGGCTAAGGTACACTGAAGCTTTCTTT.

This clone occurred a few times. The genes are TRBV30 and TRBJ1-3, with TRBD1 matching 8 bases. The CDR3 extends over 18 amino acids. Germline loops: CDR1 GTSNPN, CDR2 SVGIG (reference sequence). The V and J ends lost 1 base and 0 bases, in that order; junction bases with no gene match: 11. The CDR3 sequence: CAWSGPGQVDFSGNTIYF. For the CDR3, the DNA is TGTGCCTGGAGTGGCCCGGGACAGGTGGATTTCTCTGGAAACACCATATATTTT. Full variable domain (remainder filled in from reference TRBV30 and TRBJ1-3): SQTIHQWPATLVQPVGSPLSLECTVEGTSNPNLYWYRQAAGRGLQLLFYSVGIGQISSEVPQNLSASRPQDRQFILSSKKLLLSDSGFYLCAWSGPGQVDFSGNTIYFGEGSWLTVV.

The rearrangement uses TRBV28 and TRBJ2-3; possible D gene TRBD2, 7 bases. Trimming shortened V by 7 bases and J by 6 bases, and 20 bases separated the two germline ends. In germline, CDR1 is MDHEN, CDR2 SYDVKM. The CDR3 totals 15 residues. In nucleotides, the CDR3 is TGTGCCAGCACCTCGTTAGGGGGGGGGCATGATACGCAGTATTTT. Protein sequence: CASTSLGGGHDTQYF. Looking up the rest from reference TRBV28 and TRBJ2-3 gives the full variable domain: DVKVTQSSRYLVKRTGEKVFLECVQDMDHENMFWYRQDPGLGLRLIYFSYDVKMKEKGDIPEGYSVSREKKERFSLILESASTNQTSMYLCASTSLGGGHDTQYFGPGTRLTVL.

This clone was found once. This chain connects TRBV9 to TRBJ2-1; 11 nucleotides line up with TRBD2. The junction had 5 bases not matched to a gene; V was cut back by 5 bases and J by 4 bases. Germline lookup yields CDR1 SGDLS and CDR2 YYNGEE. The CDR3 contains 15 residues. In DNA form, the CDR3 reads TGTGCCAGCAGTGAGTCTAGCGGGGGGTACAATGAGCAGTTCTTC. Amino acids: CASSESSGGYNEQFF.

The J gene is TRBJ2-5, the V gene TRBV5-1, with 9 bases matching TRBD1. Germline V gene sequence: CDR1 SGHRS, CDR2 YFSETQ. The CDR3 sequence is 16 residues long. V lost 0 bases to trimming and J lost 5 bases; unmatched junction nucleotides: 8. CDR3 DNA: TGCGCCAGCAGCTTGGCACCACAGGGGGCTGGGGAGACCCAGTACTTC. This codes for CASSLAPQGAGETQYF. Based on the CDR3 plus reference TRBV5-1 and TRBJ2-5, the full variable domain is KAGVTQTPRYLIKTRGQQVTLSCSPISGHRSVSWYQQTPGQGLQFLFEYFSETQRNKGNFPGRFSGRQFSNSRSEMNVSTLELGDSALYLCASSLAPQGAGETQYFGPGTRLLVL.

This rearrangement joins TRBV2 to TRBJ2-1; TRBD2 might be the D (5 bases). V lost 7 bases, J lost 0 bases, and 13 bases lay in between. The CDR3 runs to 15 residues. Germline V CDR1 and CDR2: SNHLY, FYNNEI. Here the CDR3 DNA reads TGTGCCAGCATACGTCGGGGAAGCTCCTACAATGAGCAGTTCTTC. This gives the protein CASIRRGSSYNEQFF.

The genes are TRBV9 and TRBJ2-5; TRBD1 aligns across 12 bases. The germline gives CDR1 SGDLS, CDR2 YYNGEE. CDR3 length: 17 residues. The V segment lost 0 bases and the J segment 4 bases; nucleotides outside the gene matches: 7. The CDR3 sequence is CASSVASGQGAGETQYF. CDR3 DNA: TGTGCCAGCAGCGTAGCCTCGGGACAGGGGGCCGGAGAGACCCAGTACTTC.

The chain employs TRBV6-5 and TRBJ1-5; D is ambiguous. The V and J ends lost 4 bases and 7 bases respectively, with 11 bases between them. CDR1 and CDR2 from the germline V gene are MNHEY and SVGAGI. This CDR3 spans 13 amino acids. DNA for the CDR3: TGTGCCAGCAGTTCCCGTTCGGGGCAGCCCCAGCATTTT. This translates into CASSSRSGQPQHF.

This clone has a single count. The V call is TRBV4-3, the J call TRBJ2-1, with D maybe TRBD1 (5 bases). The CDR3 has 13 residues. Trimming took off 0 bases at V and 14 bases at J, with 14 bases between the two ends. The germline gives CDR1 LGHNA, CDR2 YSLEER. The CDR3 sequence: CASSQDLRDFKFF. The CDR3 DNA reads TGCGCCAGCAGCCAAGATCTCAGGGATTTTAAGTTCTTC.

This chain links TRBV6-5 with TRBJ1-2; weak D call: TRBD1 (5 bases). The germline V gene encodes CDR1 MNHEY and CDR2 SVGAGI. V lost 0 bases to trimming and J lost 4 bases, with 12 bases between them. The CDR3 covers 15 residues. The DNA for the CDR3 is TGTGCCAGCAGTTACTCAATGACAGTGTCCTATGGCTACACCTTC. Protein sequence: CASSYSMTVSYGYTF.

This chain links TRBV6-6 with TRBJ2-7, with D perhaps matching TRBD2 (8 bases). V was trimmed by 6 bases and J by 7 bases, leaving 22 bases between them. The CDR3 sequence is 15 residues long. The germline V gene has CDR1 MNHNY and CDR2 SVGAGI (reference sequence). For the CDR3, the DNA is TGTGCCAGCAGGGCCGGGAGGGGGCCCCACATGGAGCAGTACTTC. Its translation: CASRAGRGPHMEQYF.

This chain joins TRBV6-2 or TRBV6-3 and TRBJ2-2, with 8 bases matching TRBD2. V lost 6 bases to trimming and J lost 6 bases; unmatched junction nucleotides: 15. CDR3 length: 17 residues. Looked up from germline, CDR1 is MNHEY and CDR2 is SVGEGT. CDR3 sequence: CASSPLGRGVRAGELFF. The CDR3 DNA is TGTGCCAGCAGCCCCCTCGGGCGGGGGGTACGGGCCGGGGAGCTGTTTTTT.

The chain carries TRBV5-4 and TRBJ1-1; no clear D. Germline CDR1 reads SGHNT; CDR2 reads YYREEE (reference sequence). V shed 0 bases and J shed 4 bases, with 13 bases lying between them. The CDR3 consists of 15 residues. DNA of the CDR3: TGTGCCAGCAGCTTGGACTCCGTTATCGGCACTGAAGCTTTCTTT. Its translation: CASSLDSVIGTEAFF.